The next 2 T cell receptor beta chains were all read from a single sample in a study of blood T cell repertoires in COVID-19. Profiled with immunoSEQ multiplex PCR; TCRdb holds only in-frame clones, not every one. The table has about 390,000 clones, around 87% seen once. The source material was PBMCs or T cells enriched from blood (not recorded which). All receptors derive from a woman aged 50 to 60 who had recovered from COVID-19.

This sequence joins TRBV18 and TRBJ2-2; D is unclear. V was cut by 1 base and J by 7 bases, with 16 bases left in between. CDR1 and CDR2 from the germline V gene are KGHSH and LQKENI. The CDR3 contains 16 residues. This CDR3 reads CASSPRTALSGGELFF. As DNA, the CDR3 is TGTGCCAGCTCACCACGAACGGCTCTTTCGGGCGGGGAGCTGTTTTTT.

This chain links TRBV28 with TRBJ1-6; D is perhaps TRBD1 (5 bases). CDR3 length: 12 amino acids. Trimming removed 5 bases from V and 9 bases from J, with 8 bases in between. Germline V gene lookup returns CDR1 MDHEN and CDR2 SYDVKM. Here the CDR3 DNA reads TGTGCCAGCAGTAACGGGGGTTCACCCCTCCACTTT. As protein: CASSNGGSPLHF.